This T cell receptor beta chain was profiled in a study of blood T cell repertoires in COVID-19. At the level of the study: Acute and convalescent COVID-19 samples came from the United States, Italy and Spain. PBMCs, B-cell-depleted T cells, or T cells provided the cDNA or gDNA that made up the material.

Data came from immunoSEQ multiplex PCR; TCRdb stores just in-frame clones and leaves some out. This table holds fewer than 300,000 clones, around nine tenths found once. The CDR3 length is 18 residues. Germline assignment: CDR1 LGHDT and CDR2 YNNKEL (reference sequence). V shed 1 base, J shed 4 bases, and the junction held 11 bases outside the gene matches. The TCR sequence derives from a man aged 40-55 years who had recovered from COVID-19. V is TRBV3-1 (or the pseudogene TRBV3-2) and J is TRBJ1-3, with TRBD1 identical over 9 bases. The specimen sequenced was peripheral blood. The CDR3 DNA reads TGTGCCAGCAGCCAAGTTTCCACAGGGGGCCGCGCGGGAAACACCATATATTTT. The encoded protein is CASSQVSTGGRAGNTIYF.